This TCR beta chain was profiled in a study of cytomegalovirus exposure and HLA in healthy donors. The PCR made use of 60 Vbeta and 13 Jbeta primers. The table came from immunoSEQ multiplex PCR; TCRdb's copy has only in-frame clones and leaves some out. There are 100,000 to 150,000 clones in the sample; roughly four fifths occur only once, and 5% to 7% lies in the top ten. Specimen: PBMCs. The TCR originated in a woman between 35 and 50 years old in good health and CMV-seropositive.

The CDR3 DNA is TGTGCCAGCGCATCCCCGGGTAGGGGCCCCCAGTACGAGCAGTACTTC. Residues: CASASPGRGPQYEQYF. J is TRBJ2-7 and V is TRBV5-6, with a weak D call TRBD1 (5 bases). Trimming removed 7 bases from V and 4 bases from J, with 24 bases in between. The CDR3 is 16 residues long. The germline V gene encodes CDR1 SGHDT and CDR2 YYEEEE.